A single T cell receptor (beta chain) is shown here with its context. This entry is derived from a study of T cell changes during pregnancy in multiple sclerosis. V was cut by 5 bases and J by 0 bases, with 10 bases left in between. Germline V CDR1 and CDR2: SGHTA, FQGNSA. The CDR3 consists of 15 residues. Some clones are missing from TCRdb's copy, which holds only in-frame ones; the method was immunoSEQ multiplex PCR. The sample records about 67,000 clones, roughly nine tenths being singletons. The source was peripheral blood, collected after pregnancy. The sequence derives from a female donor with multiple sclerosis, enrolled in a pregnancy study. The genes are TRBV7-2 and TRBJ1-4; tentative D call: TRBD1 (5 bases). CDR3 nucleotides: TGTGCCAGCAGCCAGCCGGGGGCAACTAATGAAAAACTGTTTTTT. It specifies CASSQPGATNEKLFF.